This TCR beta chain was captured by sequencing in a study of cytomegalovirus exposure and HLA in healthy donors. PCR used 60 Vbeta primers and 13 Jbeta primers. Here immunoSEQ multiplex PCR was the method, and the copy in TCRdb shows in-frame clones only, minus some. The repertoire includes 150,000 or so clones, over 70% of them detected once, and about 3.1% sits in the top ten. This clone was observed a single time. The CDR3 covers 15 residues. Germline V gene data show CDR1 as GTSNPN and CDR2 as SVGIG (reference sequence). The V segment lost 2 bases and the J segment 8 bases; nucleotides outside the gene matches: 11.

This chain connects TRBV30 to TRBJ1-3; the match to TRBD1 covers 8 bases. The clonotype was recovered from a woman aged 45-59 years in good health and CMV-seropositive. The specimen was PBMCs. The CDR3 spells CAWSTPQQGGDTIYF. As DNA, the CDR3 is TGTGCCTGGAGTACCCCTCAACAGGGGGGAGACACCATATATTTT.